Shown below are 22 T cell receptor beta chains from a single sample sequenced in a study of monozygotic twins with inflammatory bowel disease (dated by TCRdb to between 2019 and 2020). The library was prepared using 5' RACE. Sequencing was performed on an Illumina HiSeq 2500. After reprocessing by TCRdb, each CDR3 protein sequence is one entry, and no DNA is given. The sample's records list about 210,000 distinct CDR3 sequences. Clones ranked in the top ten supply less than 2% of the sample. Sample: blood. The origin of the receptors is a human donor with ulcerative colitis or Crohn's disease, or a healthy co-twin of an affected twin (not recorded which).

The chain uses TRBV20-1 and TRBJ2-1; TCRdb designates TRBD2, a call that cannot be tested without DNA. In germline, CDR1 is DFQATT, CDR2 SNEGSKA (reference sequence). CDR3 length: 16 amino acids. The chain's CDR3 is CSAAGHSLISYNEQFF.

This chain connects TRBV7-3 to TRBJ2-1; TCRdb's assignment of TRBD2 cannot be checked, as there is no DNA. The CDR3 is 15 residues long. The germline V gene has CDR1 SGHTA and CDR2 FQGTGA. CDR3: CASSLRTSGVNEQFF.

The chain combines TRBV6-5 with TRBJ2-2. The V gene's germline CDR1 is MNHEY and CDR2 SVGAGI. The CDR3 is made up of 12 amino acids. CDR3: CASSYGTGELFF.

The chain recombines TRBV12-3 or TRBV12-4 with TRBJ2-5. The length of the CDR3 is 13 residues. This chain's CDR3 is CASSFRQKETQYF.

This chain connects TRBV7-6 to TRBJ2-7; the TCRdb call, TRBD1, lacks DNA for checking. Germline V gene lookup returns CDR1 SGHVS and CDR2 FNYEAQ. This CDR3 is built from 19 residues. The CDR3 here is CASSPVHPGQGIRGYEQYF. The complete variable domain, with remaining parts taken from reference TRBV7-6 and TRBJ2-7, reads GAGVSQSPRYKVTKRGQDVALRCDPISGHVSLYWYRQALGQGPEFLTYFNYEAQQDKSGLPNDRFSAERPEGSISTLTIQRTEQRDSAMYRCASSPVHPGQGIRGYEQYFGPGTRLTVT.

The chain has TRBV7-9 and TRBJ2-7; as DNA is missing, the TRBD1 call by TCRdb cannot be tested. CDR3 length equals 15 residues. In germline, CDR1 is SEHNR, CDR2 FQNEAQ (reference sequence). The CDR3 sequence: CASRDGQGEIYEQYF.

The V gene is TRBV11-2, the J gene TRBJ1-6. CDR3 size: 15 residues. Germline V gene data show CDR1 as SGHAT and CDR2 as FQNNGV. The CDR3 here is CASSFRSSYNSPLHF.

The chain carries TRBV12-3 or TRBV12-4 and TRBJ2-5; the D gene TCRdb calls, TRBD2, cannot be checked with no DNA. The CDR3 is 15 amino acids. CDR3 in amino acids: CASSLYRADQETQYF.

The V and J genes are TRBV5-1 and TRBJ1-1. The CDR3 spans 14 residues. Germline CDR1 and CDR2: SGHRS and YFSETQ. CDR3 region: CASSRASGETEAFF.

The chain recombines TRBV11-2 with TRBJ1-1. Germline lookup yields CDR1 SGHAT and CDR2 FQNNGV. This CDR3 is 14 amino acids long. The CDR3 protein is CASSPHVMNTEAFF.

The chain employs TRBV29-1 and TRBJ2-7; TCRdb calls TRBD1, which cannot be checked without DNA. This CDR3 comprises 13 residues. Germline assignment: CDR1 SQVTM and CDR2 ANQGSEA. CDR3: CSVEGPGAYEQYF.

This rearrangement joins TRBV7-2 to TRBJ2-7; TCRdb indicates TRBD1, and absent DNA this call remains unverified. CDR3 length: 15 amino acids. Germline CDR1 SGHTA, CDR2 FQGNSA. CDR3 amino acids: CASSLATGAIYEQYF.

The CDR3 sequence: CASRPHSTYSPLHF. V gene TRBV5-1 combines with J gene TRBJ1-6. CDR3 size: 14 residues. Germline values: CDR1 SGHRS, CDR2 YFSETQ.

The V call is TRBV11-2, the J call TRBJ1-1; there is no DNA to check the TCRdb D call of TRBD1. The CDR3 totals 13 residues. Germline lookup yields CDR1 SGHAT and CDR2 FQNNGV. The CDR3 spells CASSLQGHTEAFF.

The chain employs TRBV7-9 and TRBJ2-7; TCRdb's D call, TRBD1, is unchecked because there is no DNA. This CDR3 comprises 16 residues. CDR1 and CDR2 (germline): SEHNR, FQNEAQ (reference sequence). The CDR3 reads CASSPSGQGEIYEQYF.

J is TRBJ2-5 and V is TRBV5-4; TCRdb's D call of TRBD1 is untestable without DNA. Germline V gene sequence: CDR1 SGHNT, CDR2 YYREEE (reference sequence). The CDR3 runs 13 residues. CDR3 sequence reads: CASSQGTGRTQYF.

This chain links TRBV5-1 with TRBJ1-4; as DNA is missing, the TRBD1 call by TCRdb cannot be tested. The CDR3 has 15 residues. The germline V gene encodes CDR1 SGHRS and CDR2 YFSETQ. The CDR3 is CASSLAGQGSEKLFF.

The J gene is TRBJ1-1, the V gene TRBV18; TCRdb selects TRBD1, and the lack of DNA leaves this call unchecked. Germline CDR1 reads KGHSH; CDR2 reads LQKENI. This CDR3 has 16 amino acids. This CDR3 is CASSPIFGTWDREAFF.

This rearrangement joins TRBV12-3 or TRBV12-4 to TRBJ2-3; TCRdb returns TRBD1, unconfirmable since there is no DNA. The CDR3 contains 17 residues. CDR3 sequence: CASSPLQRTGDTDTQYF.

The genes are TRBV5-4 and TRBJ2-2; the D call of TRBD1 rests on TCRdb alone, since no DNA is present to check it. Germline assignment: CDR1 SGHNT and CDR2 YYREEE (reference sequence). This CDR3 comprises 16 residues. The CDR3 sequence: CATLPGRGAVTGELFF.

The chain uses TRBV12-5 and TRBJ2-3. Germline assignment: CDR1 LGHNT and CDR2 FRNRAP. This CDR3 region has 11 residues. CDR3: CASGLVRDQYF.

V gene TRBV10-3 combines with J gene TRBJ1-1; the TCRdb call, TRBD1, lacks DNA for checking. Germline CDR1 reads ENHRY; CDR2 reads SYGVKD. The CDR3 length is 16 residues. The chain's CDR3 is CAISESTGQGSTEAFF.